This T cell receptor beta chain was obtained from a study of blood T cell repertoires in COVID-19. About the research overall: Acute and convalescent COVID-19 samples came from the United States, Italy and Spain. T cells, B-cell-depleted T cells, or PBMCs supplied cDNA or gDNA.

Germline CDR1 reads LGHNA; CDR2 reads YNFKEQ. The CDR3 has 15 residues. On this clone: One end of the junction does not line up with germline, which may come from a read error.

Original processing methods: Amplification of reference gene primers provided the estimated nucleated cell counts. Profiled with immunoSEQ multiplex PCR; TCRdb holds only in-frame clones, not every one. V, J and clone size derive from that table, while D and trimming were established from the DNA sequence. This sample has almost 50,000 clones, with 84% found just once. Sequenced sample: peripheral blood. This sequence originates from a man aged 45-60 years with acute or convalescent COVID-19. This chain uses TRBV4-2 with TRBJ1-5; TRBD1 matches 7 bases. CDR3 region: CASRQDRDGNQPQHF. CDR3 DNA sequence: TGTGCCAGCAGACAAGACAGGGATGGCAATCAGCCCCAGCATTTT.